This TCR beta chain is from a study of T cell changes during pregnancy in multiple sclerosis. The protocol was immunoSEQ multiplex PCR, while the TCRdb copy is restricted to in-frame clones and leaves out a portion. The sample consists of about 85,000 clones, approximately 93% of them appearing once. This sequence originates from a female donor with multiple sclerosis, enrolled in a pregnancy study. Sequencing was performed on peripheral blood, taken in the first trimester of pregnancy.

The CDR3: CASSSRGRSSYEQYF. Here the CDR3 DNA reads TGTGCCAGCAGTTCTCGCGGGAGGAGCTCCTACGAGCAGTACTTC. This rearrangement joins TRBV27 to TRBJ2-7, with 8 bases aligning to TRBD2. CDR1 and CDR2 from the germline V gene are MNHEY and SMNVEV (reference sequence). V trimming: 4 bases; J trimming: 0 bases; junction bases outside the gene matches: 5. The length of the CDR3 is 15 residues.